This TCR beta chain is from a study of T-cell memory formation after mild COVID-19. Study-wide results and caveats: Pre-infection memory already had some responding clones, implying cross-reactive memory joined.

It was 5'RACE with constant-segment primers that produced the TCR alpha and TCR beta cDNA libraries, which carried sample barcodes and UMIs. MiXCR was run by TCRdb on the 5' RACE reads, yielding one entry per CDR3 protein. Seen here are 400,000 or so distinct CDR3 sequences, 20% observed once, and the top ten hold around 8%. CDR3 length: 12 amino acids. Germline CDR1 SQVTM, CDR2 ANQGSEA. V lost 7 bases, J lost 3 bases, and 5 bases stayed unmatched. This clonotype was counted once. Its antigen is unidentified. Sequenced material: PBMCs or a T cell subset sorted from them (not recorded which). The chain couples TRBV29-1 to TRBJ1-1, with 7 bases fitting TRBD1. This clonotype was obtained from an adult woman who had mild COVID-19 (a few samples of this study predate the infection). Cell type and time point are not known. The CDR3: CSGDRDYTEAFF. The CDR3 DNA reads TGCAGCGGAGACAGGGATTACACTGAAGCTTTCTTT.